The clone carrying this T cell receptor beta chain appeared many times. The template was RNA from unsorted bulk tissue. This non-tumor lung sample came from over 3 cm beyond the tumor edge. Three rounds of nested PCR, following a modified ARM-PCR protocol, produced the TCRbeta library. Via MiXCR, TCRdb re-called the multiplex PCR reads, giving one row per CDR3 protein. Of about 100,000 distinct CDR3 sequences listed, roughly two thirds were seen once; the top ten hold roughly a fifth. The sample comes from a study of tumor and adjacent non-tumor tissue in lung cancer. This CDR3 region has 16 residues. CDR1 and CDR2 from the germline V gene are MNHEY and SVGAGI. The V and J ends lost 5 bases and 0 bases, in that order; junction bases with no gene match: 6.

The V call is TRBV6-5, the J call TRBJ2-2; 7 nucleotides agree with TRBD2. This clonotype was obtained from a man aged 25 to 45 with non-small cell lung cancer. The sequenced material came from distant non-tumor lung tissue. This CDR3 is CASSLIAGANTGELFF. DNA for the CDR3: TGTGCCAGCAGTCTAATAGCGGGTGCGAACACCGGGGAGCTGTTTTTT.